A selection of T cell receptor beta chains follows, all from one sample in a study of identical twins. TCRdb redid the calling of the 5' RACE reads with MiXCR, one entry per CDR3 protein. This sample has about 690,000 distinct CDR3 sequences, with over 5% found just once. The sequenced sample was naive T cells sorted from blood. Receptors originate from a man aged 18 to 30 in good health. Both conserved end residues are part of each CDR3. The D gene is left open where the match is weak. Part of the rows lack a size; the others show once, few, many or a class for expanded clones.

many,TRBJ2-1,NA,TRBV15,TGTGCCACCAGCAGACTCATACAGGGTCGCAGCTCCTACAATGAGCAGTTCTTC,CATSRLIQGRSSYNEQFF
few,TRBJ1-2,NA,TRBV11-2,TGTGCCAGCAGCTCCCCCCGGGGGGACTACTATGGCTACACCTTC,CASSSPRGDYYGYTF
many,TRBJ1-5,NA,TRBV12-3/TRBV12-4,TGTGCCAGCAGTTTAAGGGCTTTAAATCAGCCCCAGCATTTT,CASSLRALNQPQHF
NA,TRBJ2-3,NA,TRBV12-5,TGTGCTAGTGGACTTACGAGTATAGCGCAGTATTTT,CASGLTSIAQYF
many,TRBJ2-3,NA,TRBV12-3/TRBV12-4,TGTGCCAGCAGTCCTCAGGGGAGGGATACGCAGTATTTT,CASSPQGRDTQYF
NA,TRBJ1-5,TRBD1,TRBV20-1,TGCAGTGCTCGGACAGGGGGCGGGACCCAGCCCCAGCATTTT,CSARTGGGTQPQHF
many,TRBJ1-5,TRBD1,TRBV29-1,TGCAGCGTGCCCCTAGGCCACAGGGGAAGCAATCAGCCCCAGCATTTT,CSVPLGHRGSNQPQHF
NA,TRBJ2-5,NA,TRBV3-1,TGTGCCAGCAGCCATGTTAACATCCAAGAGACCCAGTACTTC,CASSHVNIQETQYF
few,TRBJ2-1,NA,TRBV27,TGTGCCAGCAGTTTATCGCCAGTATCCTACAATGAGCAGTTCTTC,CASSLSPVSYNEQFF
NA,TRBJ1-1,TRBD1,TRBV9,TGTGCCAGCAGCCCAAGACAGGGGCGCAGTACTGAAGCTTTCTTT,CASSPRQGRSTEAFF
many,TRBJ2-7,NA,TRBV5-6,TGTGCCAGCAGCCATCCCGGGGTATCCTACGAGCAGTACTTC,CASSHPGVSYEQYF
few,TRBJ2-3,NA,TRBV24-1,TGTGCCACCGGACGGGGAGCAGATACGCAGTATTTT,CATGRGADTQYF
few,TRBJ1-2,NA,TRBV6-1,TGTGCCAGCTGGACCACAAAGGACAGCTTCGTTGGCTACACCTTC,CASWTTKDSFVGYTF
many,TRBJ2-3,NA,TRBV12-3/TRBV12-4,TGTGCCAGCACTCGCCTGGGCGGAAACGCCACAGATACGCAGTATTTT,CASTRLGGNATDTQYF
many,TRBJ2-3,NA,TRBV15,TGTGCCACCAGCAGAGATCGCGTTGACCGTACCCATACGCAGTATTTT,CATSRDRVDRTHTQYF
many,TRBJ2-2,NA,TRBV20-1,TGCAGTGTGGAGCCCCAGGGCACCGGGGAGCTGTTTTTT,CSVEPQGTGELFF